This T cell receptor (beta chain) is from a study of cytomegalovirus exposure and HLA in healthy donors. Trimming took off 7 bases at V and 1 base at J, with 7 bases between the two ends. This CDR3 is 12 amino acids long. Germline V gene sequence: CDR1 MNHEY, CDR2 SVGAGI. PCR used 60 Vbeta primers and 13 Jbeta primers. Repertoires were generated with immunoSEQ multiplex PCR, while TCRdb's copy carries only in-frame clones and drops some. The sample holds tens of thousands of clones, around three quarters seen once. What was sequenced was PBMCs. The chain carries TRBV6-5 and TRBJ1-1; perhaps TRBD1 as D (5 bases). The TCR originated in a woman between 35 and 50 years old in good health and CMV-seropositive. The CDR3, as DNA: TGTGCCAGCACCGACAGGAACACTGAAGCTTTCTTT. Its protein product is CASTDRNTEAFF.